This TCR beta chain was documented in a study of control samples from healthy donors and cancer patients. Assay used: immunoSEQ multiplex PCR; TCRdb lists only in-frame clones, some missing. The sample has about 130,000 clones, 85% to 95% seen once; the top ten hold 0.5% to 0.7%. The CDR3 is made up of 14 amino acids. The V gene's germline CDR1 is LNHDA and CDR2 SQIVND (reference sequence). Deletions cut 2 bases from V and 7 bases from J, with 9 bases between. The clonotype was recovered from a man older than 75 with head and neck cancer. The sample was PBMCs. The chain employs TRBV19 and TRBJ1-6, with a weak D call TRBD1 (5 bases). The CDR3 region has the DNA TGTGCCAGTAGTATATCCTACAGGAATTCACCCCTCCACTTT. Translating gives CASSISYRNSPLHF.